Shown below are 27 T cell receptor beta chains from a single sample sequenced in a study of patients and donors after allogeneic stem cell transplantation. TCRdb re-called the RT-PCR reads through MiXCR, storing one row per CDR3 protein. The table includes some 200,000 distinct CDR3 sequences, around two fifths detected once. The sample was blood, either unsorted or a sorted T cell fraction (not recorded which). All receptors come from a human donor who was either an allogeneic HSCT recipient or a stem cell or donor lymphocyte infusion donor (not recorded which). It is not recorded whose cells these are; they may come from a transplant donor.

This clonotype was detected only a few times. V gene TRBV15 combines with J gene TRBJ1-2, with 7 positions matching TRBD1. V was clipped by 8 bases and J by 1 base; unmatched bases: 7. Germline V gene sequence: CDR1 LNHNV, CDR2 YYDKDF (reference sequence). The CDR3 is 14 amino acids. The CDR3 loop is CATEQGTSNYGYTF. The CDR3 DNA is TGTGCCACCGAACAGGGGACAAGTAACTATGGCTACACCTTC. The entire variable domain, with the rest obtained from reference TRBV15 and TRBJ1-2, is as follows: DAMVIQNPRYQVTQFGKPVTLSCSQTLNHNVMYWYQQKSSQAPKLLFHYYDKDFNNEADTPDNFQSRRPNTSFCFLDIRSPGLGDTAMYLCATEQGTSNYGYTFGSGTRLTVV.

V gene TRBV19 combines with J gene TRBJ2-2; TRBD1 aligns across 8 bases. This CDR3 has 15 amino acids. V was pared by 3 bases and J by 5 bases, with 5 bases of the junction left unmatched. Germline values: CDR1 LNHDA, CDR2 SQIVND (reference sequence). The DNA for the CDR3 is TGTGCCAGTAGTATGCAAACAGGGGGAACCGGGGAGCTGTTTTTT. Its translation is CASSMQTGGTGELFF. Combining the CDR3 with reference TRBV19 and TRBJ2-2 gives the whole variable domain DGGITQSPKYLFRKEGQNVTLSCEQNLNHDAMYWYRQDPGQGLRLIYYSQIVNDFQKGDIAEGYSVSREKKESFPLTVTSAQKNPTAFYLCASSMQTGGTGELFFGEGSRLTVL.

The chain employs TRBV6-5 and TRBJ2-7; TRBD1 matches at 7 bases. V dropped 5 bases and J dropped 3; count of bases not matched to a gene: 10. CDR1 is MNHEY and CDR2 is SVGAGI in the germline V gene. The CDR3 covers 15 residues. CDR3 in DNA: TGTGCCAGCAGTCCCGGGACAGAGTCTTACTACGAGCAGTACTTC. This codes for CASSPGTESYYEQYF.

CDR3 amino acids: CASSLGLPYEQYF. CDR3 DNA: TGTGCCAGCAGTTTAGGGCTGCCCTACGAGCAGTACTTC. The rearrangement joins TRBV28 to TRBJ2-7; D remains unclear. Germline V gene sequence: CDR1 MDHEN, CDR2 SYDVKM. The length of the CDR3 is 13 residues. Trimming took off 2 bases at V and 2 bases at J, with 7 bases between the two ends.

The chain recombines TRBV28 with TRBJ2-7; 8 bases line up with TRBD1. Germline loops: CDR1 MDHEN, CDR2 SYDVKM. CDR3 length: 13 amino acids. The V gene end was trimmed by 8 bases and the J gene end by 5 bases; junction bases not matched to a gene: 8. CDR3 residues: CASVGDRLHEQYF. The DNA for the CDR3 is TGTGCCAGCGTTGGGGACAGGCTCCACGAGCAGTACTTC.

The table lists this clonotype with a count of one. The rearrangement joins TRBV10-3 to TRBJ2-5; D is unresolved. The CDR3 is 15 residues long. Trimming removed 0 bases from V and 5 bases from J, with 13 bases in between. Per germline, CDR1 ENHRY and CDR2 SYGVKD. CDR3 in DNA: TGTGCCATCAGTGAGTCGACACCTTTAGGGGAGACCCAGTACTTC. It encodes CAISESTPLGETQYF.

The chain links TRBV6-5 to TRBJ2-3; 9 nucleotides agree with TRBD2. Germline-derived CDR1 and CDR2 are MNHEY and SVGAGI. This CDR3 has 15 residues. After removal of 5 bases from V and 4 bases from J, the junction contained 7 bases not matched to a gene. The CDR3 nucleotides are TGTGCCAGCAGTCAGACTAGCGGTGAGGCAGATACGCAGTATTTT. This translates into CASSQTSGEADTQYF.

The V and J genes are TRBV4-1 and TRBJ2-5; possible D gene TRBD1, 6 bases. Germline CDR1 is MGHRA and CDR2 is YSYEKL. The CDR3 has 13 amino acids. The V and J ends lost 4 bases and 5 bases respectively, with 11 bases between them. The CDR3 here is CASSRGLEETQYF. The CDR3 region has the DNA TGCGCCAGCAGCCGGGGGCTAGAGGAGACCCAGTACTTC.

This chain uses TRBV7-2 with TRBJ1-1; D remains unclear. CDR3 size: 13 residues. The germline CDR1 and CDR2 sequences are SGHTA and FQGNSA. V shed 5 bases and J shed 6 bases, with 13 bases lying between them. The CDR3 nucleotides read TGTGCCAGCAGCAAGACCGTTTATTCTGAAGCTTTCTTT. Protein sequence: CASSKTVYSEAFF.

This clonotype occurred a few times. The rearrangement links TRBV11-2 to TRBJ2-3, with D maybe TRBD2 (6 bases). Germline lookup yields CDR1 SGHAT and CDR2 FQNNGV. The CDR3 is 15 amino acids. With 1 base removed from V and 0 bases from J, the gap between germline ends came to 8 bases. CDR3 nucleotide sequence: TGTGCCAGCAGCTTAGTAGCGGATAGCACAGATACGCAGTATTTT. Protein sequence: CASSLVADSTDTQYF.

The chain is built from TRBV19 and TRBJ1-1, with 7 bases aligning to TRBD1. CDR3 length: 13 residues. J was trimmed by 6 bases and V by 8 bases; bases with no gene match: 9. Per germline, CDR1 LNHDA and CDR2 SQIVND (reference sequence). CDR3 amino acids: CASGRPDRAEAFF. Written as DNA, the CDR3 is TGTGCCAGTGGTAGACCCGACAGGGCTGAAGCTTTCTTT.

The chain couples TRBV10-3 to TRBJ2-5; 10 bases fit TRBD2. V was pared by 11 bases and J by 5 bases, with 8 bases of the junction left unmatched. The CDR3 is 13 residues long. CDR1 ENHRY and CDR2 SYGVKD come from the germline V gene. The CDR3 region has the DNA TGTGCCTCCCGAGGGACTAGCGAGGAGACCCAGTACTTC. This gives the protein CASRGTSEETQYF.

The rearrangement joins TRBV15 to TRBJ1-6, with D unclear. CDR1 is LNHNV, CDR2 YYDKDF, per germline (reference sequence). This CDR3 contains 16 residues. Trimming pared 0 bases from V and 7 bases from J, leaving 13 bases between. CDR3 sequence (DNA): TGTGCCACCAGCAGAGATAAGGACCAGATAAATTCACCCCTCCACTTT. It specifies CATSRDKDQINSPLHF.

This clonotype was seen a few times. The V and J genes are TRBV10-3 and TRBJ1-5; 7 bases align to TRBD1. The CDR3 consists of 16 residues. The V gene's germline CDR1 is ENHRY and CDR2 SYGVKD. V lost 1 base to trimming and J lost 1 base; unmatched junction nucleotides: 4. The CDR3 bases are TGTGCCATCAGTGAGTTGGACAGGTCGAGCAATCAGCCCCAGCATTTT. Translating gives CAISELDRSSNQPQHF.

A few counts support this clonotype. The chain uses TRBV6-5 and TRBJ1-1, with no clear D. Germline-derived CDR1 and CDR2 are MNHEY and SVGAGI. This CDR3 has 15 residues. V was cut by 8 bases and J by 1 base, with 17 bases left in between. CDR3 sequence reads: CASQAGEFRNTEAFF. In DNA form, the CDR3 reads TGTGCCAGCCAGGCAGGCGAGTTCAGGAACACTGAAGCTTTCTTT.

The chain couples TRBV6-2 or TRBV6-3 to TRBJ2-1; D could derive from TRBD1 or TRBD2 (5 bases each). The length of the CDR3 is 16 residues. Per germline, CDR1 MNHEY and CDR2 SVGEGT. The ends were cut back, 6 bases at V and 5 bases at J, with 20 bases in the middle. This CDR3 reads CASSYTGPPENNEQFF. In DNA, the CDR3 is TGTGCCAGCAGCTACACGGGGCCCCCTGAAAACAATGAGCAGTTCTTC.

The rearrangement joins TRBV27 to TRBJ1-1; 7 bases align to TRBD1. The CDR3 has 16 amino acids. CDR1 is MNHEY and CDR2 is SMNVEV in the germline V gene (reference sequence). Losses at the gene ends were 3 bases for V and 1 base for J; bases not matched to a gene: 8. The CDR3 DNA is TGTGCCAGCAGTTTCGTTGGACAGGCACGGAACACTGAAGCTTTCTTT. Its protein product is CASSFVGQARNTEAFF.

This clonotype was observed many times. The chain carries TRBV6-5 and TRBJ2-2; TRBD2 matches at 10 bases. CDR3 length equals 17 residues. J gave up 2 bases and V 6 bases, and 9 bases lay outside the gene matches. Germline CDR1 MNHEY, CDR2 SVGAGI. The CDR3 bases are TGTGCCAGCAGATCCCTTCGGACTAGCGGTAACACCGGGGAGCTGTTTTTT. Translating it yields CASRSLRTSGNTGELFF.

The rearrangement links TRBV16 to TRBJ1-4; D remains unclear. Germline CDR1 is KGHSY and CDR2 is FQNENV. The CDR3 spans 14 residues. Trimming stripped 7 bases from V and 5 bases from J, with 14 bases between. CDR3 bases: TGTGCCAGCACAGTACGGCGTTTAAATGAAAAACTGTTTTTT. This encodes CASTVRRLNEKLFF.

The J gene is TRBJ2-7, the V gene TRBV4-1, with 12 positions matching TRBD2. Germline lookup yields CDR1 MGHRA and CDR2 YSYEKL. V lost 2 bases, J lost 5 bases, and 7 bases stayed unmatched. There are 16 residues in the CDR3. The CDR3 DNA reads TGCGCCAGCAGCCAACTCACTAGCGGGAGGTTCGACGAGCAGTACTTC. As protein: CASSQLTSGRFDEQYF.

CDR3 nucleotides: TGTGCTAGTGGAGCAGGGGCCGGGGAGCTGTTTTTT. Its translation: CASGAGAGELFF. The V and J genes are TRBV12-5 and TRBJ2-2; the D gene is possibly TRBD1 (6 bases). From germline, CDR1 is LGHNT and CDR2 FRNRAP. The V gene lost 6 bases and the J gene lost 6 bases, with 8 bases spanning the gap. This CDR3 is built from 12 residues.

The CDR3 DNA reads as TGCGCCAGCAGCCAAGATGGGGGGGTGAGCGAGCAGTACTTC. Its translation: CASSQDGGVSEQYF. The chain employs TRBV4-3 and TRBJ2-7; 7 nucleotides match TRBD2. The CDR3 is 14 amino acids. Germline V gene lookup returns CDR1 LGHNA and CDR2 YSLEER. The ends lost 0 bases at V and 6 bases at J; junction bases unmatched: 5.

The count of this clonotype is one. The chain uses TRBV2 and TRBJ1-2; D is unclear. V was pared by 3 bases and J by 1 base, with 9 bases between. Germline-derived CDR1 and CDR2 are SNHLY and FYNNEI. The CDR3 covers 14 residues. The CDR3 DNA sequence: TGTGCCAGCAGTGATTTGGGATATAACTATGGCTACACCTTC. It codes for CASSDLGYNYGYTF.

This chain's CDR3 is CASSLSIDEAFF. CDR3 DNA: TGTGCCAGCAGCTTGTCCATTGATGAAGCTTTCTTT. The rearrangement uses TRBV7-9 and TRBJ1-1, with unresolved D. CDR1 and CDR2 (germline): SEHNR, FQNEAQ (reference sequence). This CDR3 spans 12 amino acids. The V end was cut by 3 bases, the J end by 7 bases, with 9 bases between.

As DNA, the CDR3 is TGTGCCACCAGCAGCGAATGGACGTACTACTACGCGTGGAGCACTGAAGCTTTCTTT. Residues: CATSSEWTYYYAWSTEAFF. This chain connects TRBV15 to TRBJ1-1; D not resolved. CDR1 and CDR2 (germline): LNHNV, YYDKDF (reference sequence). The CDR3 length is 19 residues. V lost 3 bases, J lost 4 bases, and 27 bases lay in between.

This clonotype has more than one count but fewer than ten. The chain is built from TRBV5-1 and TRBJ1-1, with 10 bases that match TRBD1. The V gene end was trimmed by 3 bases and the J gene end by 3 bases; junction bases not matched to a gene: 5. This CDR3 comprises 15 residues. Germline V gives CDR1 SGHRS, CDR2 YFSETQ. The CDR3 reads CASSSSGQGHTEAFF. The CDR3 nucleotides are TGCGCCAGCAGCTCCTCGGGACAGGGGCACACTGAAGCTTTCTTT.

The chain couples TRBV29-1 to TRBJ1-2, with TRBD1 as a possible D gene (6 bases). Germline loops: CDR1 SQVTM, CDR2 ANQGSEA. This CDR3 contains 14 residues. The V end was cut by 1 base, the J end by 0 bases, with 9 bases between. The CDR3 sequence is CSVEGRDTNYGYTF. The CDR3 DNA follows: TGCAGCGTTGAAGGCCGGGACACTAACTATGGCTACACCTTC.